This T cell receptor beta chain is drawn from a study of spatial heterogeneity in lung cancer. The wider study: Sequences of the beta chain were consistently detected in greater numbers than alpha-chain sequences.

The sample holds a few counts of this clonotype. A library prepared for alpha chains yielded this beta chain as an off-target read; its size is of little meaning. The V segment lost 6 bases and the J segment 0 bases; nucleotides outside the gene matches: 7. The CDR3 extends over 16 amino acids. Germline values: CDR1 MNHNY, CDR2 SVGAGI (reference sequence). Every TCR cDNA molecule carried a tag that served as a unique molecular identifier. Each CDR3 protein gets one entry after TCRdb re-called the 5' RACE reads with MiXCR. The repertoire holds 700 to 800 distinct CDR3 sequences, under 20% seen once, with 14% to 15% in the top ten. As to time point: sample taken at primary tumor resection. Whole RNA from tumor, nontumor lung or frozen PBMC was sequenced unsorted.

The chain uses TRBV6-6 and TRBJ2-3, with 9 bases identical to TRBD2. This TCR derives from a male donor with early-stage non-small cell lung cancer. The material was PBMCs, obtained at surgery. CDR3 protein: CASSPGTSLSTDTQYF. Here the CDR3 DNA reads TGTGCCAGCAGCCCCGGGACTAGCCTAAGCACAGATACGCAGTATTTT.